This TCR beta chain stems from a study of T cell responses to AZD1222 COVID-19 vaccine (dated by TCRdb to about 2021). For the wider study: AZD1222 recipients given second doses at about 4 weeks or at about 12 weeks were pooled, since spike-specific TCR depth and breadth were not found to differ between the two schedules. Trial participants were enrolled by age into 18-55, 56-69 and 70-plus year subgroups, with roughly 160, 29 and 62 TCR-sequenced participants respectively. TCR sequencing was performed for fewer than 250 trial participants, of whom about 210 were given two doses of AZD1222 and around 26 were given two doses of MenACWY control vaccine.

The CDR3 regions of human TCRbeta chains were subjected to immunosequencing. Per the original workflow: Repertoire TCRs were matched against a reference library of SARS-CoV-2-specific TCRs generated with the MIRA antigen-specificity platform. Breadth was defined as the fraction of unique TCRs that were SARS-CoV-2-associated. Depth was defined as the fraction of total T cells that were SARS-CoV-2-associated. Using the MIRA data, each spike-specific TCR was assigned both to the spike region to which the TCR was reactive and to a CD4 or CD8 class. Log10-transformed breadth and depth values were compared by one-way ANOVA with Sidak's multiple comparisons tests. The source is immuneACCESS, and TCRdb retained only in-frame sequences with V and J called. Part of the clones is not carried over; for the studies checked, unresolved V genes explain less than half of this, and the remainder is unexplained. V and J calls and clone size follow that table, whereas D and trimming were derived from the DNA. Here the sample has 180,000 or so clones; 94% occur a single time. 0.6% to 0.7% of the sample is taken by the ten largest.

Between the V and J ends, shortened by 5 bases and 1 base respectively, the junction contains 11 bases. CDR1 and CDR2 are drawn from the germline V gene: KGHSH, LQKENI. The CDR3 has 14 amino acids, counting the end cysteine and phenylalanine. Only the CDR3 DNA stays, 42 bases, in frame from base 1. The intended sense of this specimen's time point label: baseline before first vaccination. Samples from vaccinated people were obtained from the UK trials COV001 and COV002, which included a single-blind randomized controlled phase 2/3 trial of AZD1222 (ChAdOx1 nCoV-19) in healthy adults. Trial participant PBMC samples were collected at day 0 and day 28 after the second dose for TCRbeta chain sequencing. Comment on this clone: The target of this receptor is not known. No much larger clonotype is one base removed from it; base qualities were not supplied.

Summary of the overall study and its limitations: The 56-69-year group was small, and its depth increase did not reach significance, likely because of low power. Conclusions about previously exposed vaccinees are limited because only six or seven AZD1222 recipients were SARS-CoV-2 seropositive at baseline. CD4 TCRs associated with the vaccine covered the entire spike protein, and the dominant responses were in regions 160-218 and 743-854. Epitopes outside the regions mutated in the B.1.351 and B.1.1.7 variants were reportedly recognized by nearly half of the unique spike-specific TCRs. Participants were mostly white British, with more females than males. The authors suggested clonal diversity may have been underestimated. After two AZD1222 doses, both the breadth and the depth of spike-specific TCRs were significantly higher than at day 0 and than in MenACWY recipients. No day 14 peak-response samples were available, so repertoires were characterized only after the peak T cell response.

Here the sequenced sample was peripheral blood, taken on day 0 of AZD1222 vaccination. Recombination connected TRBV18 to TRBJ1-1; no D gene is confidently identified. The TCR sequence derives from an adult in good health. The CDR3 amino acid sequence is: CASSSPAQNTEAFF. The DNA reads TGTGCCAGCTCATCCCCCGCACAGAACACTGAAGCTTTCTTT.